Detailed here is one T cell receptor (beta chain). These data originate in a study of cytotoxic CD8 clonotypes in ibrutinib-treated CLL. Assay: immunoSEQ multiplex PCR; the TCRdb copy retains only in-frame clones and omits some. This table has some 150,000 clones, about 70% appearing once. This CDR3 region has 17 residues. The V gene lost 4 bases and the J gene lost 5 bases, with 23 bases spanning the gap. Germline V gene lookup returns CDR1 LGHNA and CDR2 YNFKEQ. The chain has TRBV4-2 and TRBJ2-5; possibly TRBD2 for D (8 bases). The material sequenced was PBMCs, taken after 24 months of ibrutinib treatment. The TCR comes from a human donor with chronic lymphocytic leukemia. CDR3 residues: CASSPPVGTAGAETQYF. The CDR3 bases are TGTGCCAGCAGCCCCCCTGTAGGGACAGCGGGGGCTGAGACCCAGTACTTC.